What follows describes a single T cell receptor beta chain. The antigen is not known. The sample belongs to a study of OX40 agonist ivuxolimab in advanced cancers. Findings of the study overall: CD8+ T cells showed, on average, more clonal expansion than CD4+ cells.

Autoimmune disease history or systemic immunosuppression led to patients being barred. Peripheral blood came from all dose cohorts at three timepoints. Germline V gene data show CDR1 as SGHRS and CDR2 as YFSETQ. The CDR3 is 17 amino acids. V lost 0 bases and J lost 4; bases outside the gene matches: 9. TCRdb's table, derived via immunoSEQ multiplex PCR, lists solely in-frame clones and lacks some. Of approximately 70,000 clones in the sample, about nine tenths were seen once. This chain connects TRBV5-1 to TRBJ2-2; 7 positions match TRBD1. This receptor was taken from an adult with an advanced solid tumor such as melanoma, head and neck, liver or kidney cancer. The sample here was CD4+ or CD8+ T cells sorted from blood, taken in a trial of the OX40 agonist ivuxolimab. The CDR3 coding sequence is TGCGCCAGCAGCTTGGTGCCGGGACAGACGACCACCGGGGAGCTGTTTTTT. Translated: CASSLVPGQTTTGELFF. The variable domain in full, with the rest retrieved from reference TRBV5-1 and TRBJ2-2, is KAGVTQTPRYLIKTRGQQVTLSCSPISGHRSVSWYQQTPGQGLQFLFEYFSETQRNKGNFPGRFSGRQFSNSRSEMNVSTLELGDSALYLCASSLVPGQTTTGELFFGEGSRLTVL.